The T cell receptor (beta chain) under discussion was sequenced for a study of T cell responses to AZD1222 COVID-19 vaccine. This CDR3 is built from 19 residues. Germline V gene lookup returns CDR1 WNHNN and CDR2 SYGVQD (reference sequence). V lost 6 bases to trimming and J lost 4 bases; unmatched junction nucleotides: 21. Profiled with immunoSEQ multiplex PCR; TCRdb holds only in-frame clones, not every one. The sample includes around 50,000 clones, 70% to 90% of them seen just once. In regard to this clone: Its antigen is not known.

Study observations and caveats: At 160-218 and 743-854, vaccine-associated CD4 TCRs were dominant, and they spanned spike.

The rearrangement joins TRBV10-1 to TRBJ2-7; TRBD2 matches at 10 bases. The clonotype was recovered from an adult in good health. The specimen comprised peripheral blood, sampled on day 0 of AZD1222 vaccination. CDR3 sequence (DNA): TGCGCCAGCAGCCACGAGAGGCAGGGGCTAGCGGGGGCCATTTACGAGCAGTACTTC. It translates to CASSHERQGLAGAIYEQYF.